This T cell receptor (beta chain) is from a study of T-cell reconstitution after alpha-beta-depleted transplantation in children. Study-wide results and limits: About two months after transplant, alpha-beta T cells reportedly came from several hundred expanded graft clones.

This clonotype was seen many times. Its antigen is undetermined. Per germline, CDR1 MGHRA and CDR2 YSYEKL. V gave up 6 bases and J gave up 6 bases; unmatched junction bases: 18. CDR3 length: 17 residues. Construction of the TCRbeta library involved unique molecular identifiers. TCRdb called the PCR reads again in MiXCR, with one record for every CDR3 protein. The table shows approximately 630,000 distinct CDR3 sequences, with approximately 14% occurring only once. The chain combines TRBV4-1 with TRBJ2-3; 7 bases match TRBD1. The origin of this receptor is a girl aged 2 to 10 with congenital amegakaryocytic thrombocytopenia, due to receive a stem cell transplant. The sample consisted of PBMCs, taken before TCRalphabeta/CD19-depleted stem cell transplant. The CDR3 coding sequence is TGCGCCAGCAGACCCCTTTTAAGTGGACAGGCCAGGGATACGCAGTATTTT. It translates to CASRPLLSGQARDTQYF.